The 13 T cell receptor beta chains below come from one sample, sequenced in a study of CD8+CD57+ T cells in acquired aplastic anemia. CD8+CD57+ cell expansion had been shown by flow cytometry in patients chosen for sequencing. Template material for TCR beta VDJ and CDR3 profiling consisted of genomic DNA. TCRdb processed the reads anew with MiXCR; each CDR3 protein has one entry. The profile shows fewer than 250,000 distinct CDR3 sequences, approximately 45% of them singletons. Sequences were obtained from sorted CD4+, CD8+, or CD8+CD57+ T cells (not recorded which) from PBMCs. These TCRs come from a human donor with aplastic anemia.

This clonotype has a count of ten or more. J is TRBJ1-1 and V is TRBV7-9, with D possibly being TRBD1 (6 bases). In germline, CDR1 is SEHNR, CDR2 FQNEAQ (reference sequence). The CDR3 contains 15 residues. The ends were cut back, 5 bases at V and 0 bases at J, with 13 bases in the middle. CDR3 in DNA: TGTGCCAGCAGCCCATTAGGGGGGATGAACACTGAAGCTTTCTTT. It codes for CASSPLGGMNTEAFF.

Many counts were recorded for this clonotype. CDR3 amino acids: CASSEGELTPRGSYNEQFF. The CDR3 nucleotides are TGTGCCAGCAGTGAAGGGGAGTTAACCCCTCGAGGCTCCTACAATGAGCAGTTCTTC. The chain links TRBV25-1 to TRBJ2-1, with a tentative D call TRBD2 (5 bases). The germline CDR1 and CDR2 sequences are MGHDK and SYGVNS. The CDR3 runs 19 residues. V lost 2 bases, J lost 0 bases, and 20 bases lay in between.

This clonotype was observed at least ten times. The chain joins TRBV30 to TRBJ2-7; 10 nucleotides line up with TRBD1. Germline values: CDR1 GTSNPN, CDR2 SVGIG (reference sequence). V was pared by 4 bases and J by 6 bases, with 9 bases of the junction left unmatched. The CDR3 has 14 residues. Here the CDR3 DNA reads TGTGCCTGGAACTCCGGGACAGGGGCAGGCGAGCAGTACTTC. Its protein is CAWNSGTGAGEQYF.

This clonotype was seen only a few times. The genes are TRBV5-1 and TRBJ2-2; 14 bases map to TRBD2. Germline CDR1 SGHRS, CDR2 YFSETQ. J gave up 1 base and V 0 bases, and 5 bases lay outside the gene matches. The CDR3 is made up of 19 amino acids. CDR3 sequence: CASSLGSGLAGENTGELFF. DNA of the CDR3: TGCGCCAGCAGCTTGGGTTCGGGACTAGCGGGAGAGAACACCGGGGAGCTGTTTTTT. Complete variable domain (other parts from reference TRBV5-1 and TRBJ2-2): KAGVTQTPRYLIKTRGQQVTLSCSPISGHRSVSWYQQTPGQGLQFLFEYFSETQRNKGNFPGRFSGRQFSNSRSEMNVSTLELGDSALYLCASSLGSGLAGENTGELFFGEGSRLTVL.

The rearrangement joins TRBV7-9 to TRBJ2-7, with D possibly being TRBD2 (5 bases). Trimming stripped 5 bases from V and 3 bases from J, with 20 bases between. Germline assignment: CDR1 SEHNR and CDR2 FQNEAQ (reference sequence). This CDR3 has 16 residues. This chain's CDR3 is CASSPTGGGKSYEQYF. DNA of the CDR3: TGTGCCAGCAGCCCTACCGGAGGTGGGAAGAGCTACGAGCAGTACTTC.

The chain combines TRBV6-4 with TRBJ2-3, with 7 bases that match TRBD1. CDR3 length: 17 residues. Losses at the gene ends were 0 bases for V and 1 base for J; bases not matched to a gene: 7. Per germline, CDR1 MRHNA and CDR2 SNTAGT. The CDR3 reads CASSDSRGGRGTDTQYF. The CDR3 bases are TGTGCCAGCAGTGACTCGAGAGGGGGCAGAGGCACAGATACGCAGTATTTT.

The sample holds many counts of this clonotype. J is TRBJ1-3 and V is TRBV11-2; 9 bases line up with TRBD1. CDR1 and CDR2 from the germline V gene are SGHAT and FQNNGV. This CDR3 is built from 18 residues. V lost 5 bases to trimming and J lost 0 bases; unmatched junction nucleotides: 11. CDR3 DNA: TGTGCCAGCAGCCCACCCATCCGGGACAGGGACTCTGGAAACACCATATATTTT. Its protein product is CASSPPIRDRDSGNTIYF.

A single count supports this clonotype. CDR3 bases: TGCGCCAGCAGCCCGACAGAAGCTAACTATGGCTACACCTTC. This codes for CASSPTEANYGYTF. The chain joins TRBV5-1 to TRBJ1-2; a weak D match, TRBD1 (5 bases). The V end was cut by 4 bases, the J end by 0 bases, with 10 bases between. Germline V gene data show CDR1 as SGHRS and CDR2 as YFSETQ. This CDR3 has 14 residues.

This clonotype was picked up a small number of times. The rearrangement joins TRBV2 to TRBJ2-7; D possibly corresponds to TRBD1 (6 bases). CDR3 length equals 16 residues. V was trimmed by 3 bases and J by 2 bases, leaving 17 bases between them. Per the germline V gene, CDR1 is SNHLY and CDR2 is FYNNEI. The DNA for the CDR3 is TGTGCCAGCAGTGATCCCCACAGGGCCTCCACCTACGAGCAGTACTTC. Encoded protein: CASSDPHRASTYEQYF.

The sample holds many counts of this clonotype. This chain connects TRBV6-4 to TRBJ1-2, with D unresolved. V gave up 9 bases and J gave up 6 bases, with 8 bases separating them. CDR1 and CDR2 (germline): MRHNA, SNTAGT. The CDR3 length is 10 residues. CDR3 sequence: CASNSHGYTF. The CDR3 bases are TGTGCCAGTAATTCACATGGCTACACCTTC.

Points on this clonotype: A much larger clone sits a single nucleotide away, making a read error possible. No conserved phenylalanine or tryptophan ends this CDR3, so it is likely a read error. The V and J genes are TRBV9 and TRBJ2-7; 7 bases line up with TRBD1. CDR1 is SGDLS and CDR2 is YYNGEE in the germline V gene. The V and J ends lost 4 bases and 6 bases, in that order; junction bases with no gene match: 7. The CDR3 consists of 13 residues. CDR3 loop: CASSRGKGAEQYL. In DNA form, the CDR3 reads TGTGCCAGCAGCCGCGGAAAGGGGGCCGAGCAGTACCTC.

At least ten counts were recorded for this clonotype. The CDR3 nucleotides read TGTGCCTGGGCGACAGGGGACTACGAGCAGTACTTC. This gives the protein CAWATGDYEQYF. The V and J genes are TRBV30 and TRBJ2-7, with 8 positions matching TRBD1. The V and J ends lost 5 bases and 3 bases, in that order; junction bases with no gene match: 3. The CDR3 totals 12 residues. The V gene's germline CDR1 is GTSNPN and CDR2 SVGIG (reference sequence). The full variable domain, completed using reference TRBV30 and TRBJ2-7, is SQTIHQWPATLVQPVGSPLSLECTVEGTSNPNLYWYRQAAGRGLQLLFYSVGIGQISSEVPQNLSASRPQDRQFILSSKKLLLSDSGFYLCAWATGDYEQYFGPGTRLTVT.

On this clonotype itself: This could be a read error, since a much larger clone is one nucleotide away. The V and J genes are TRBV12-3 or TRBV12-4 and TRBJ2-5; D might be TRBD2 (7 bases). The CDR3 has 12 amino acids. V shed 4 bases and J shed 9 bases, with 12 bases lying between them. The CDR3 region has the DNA TGTGCCAGCAGTTGGGAGGGGGAGGCCCAGTACTTC. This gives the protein CASSWEGEAQYF.